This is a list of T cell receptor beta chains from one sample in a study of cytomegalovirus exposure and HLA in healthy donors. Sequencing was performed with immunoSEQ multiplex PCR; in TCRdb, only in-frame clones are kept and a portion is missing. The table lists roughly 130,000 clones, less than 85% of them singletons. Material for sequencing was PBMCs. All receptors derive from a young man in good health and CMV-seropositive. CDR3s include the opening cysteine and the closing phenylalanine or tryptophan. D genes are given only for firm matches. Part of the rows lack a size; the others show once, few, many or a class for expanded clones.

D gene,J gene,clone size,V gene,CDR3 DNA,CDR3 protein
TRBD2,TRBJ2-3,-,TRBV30,TGTGCCTGGAGTGTATCCGGGAGGGGGGAGGATACGCAGTATTTT,CAWSVSGRGEDTQYF
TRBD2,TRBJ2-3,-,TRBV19,TGTGCCAGTAGTATAATATCTAGCGGGGGCACAGATACGCAGTATTTT,CASSIISSGGTDTQYF
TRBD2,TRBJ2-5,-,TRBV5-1,TGCGCCAGCAGCTCCGGACTAGCGGGCCACCAAGAGACCCAGTACTTC,CASSSGLAGHQETQYF
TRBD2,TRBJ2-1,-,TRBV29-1,TGCAGCGTTGAAGATGGGACTAGCGGGAGGCTACGCAATGAGCAGTTCTTC,CSVEDGTSGRLRNEQFF
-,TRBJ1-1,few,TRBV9,TGTGCCAGCAGCGTAGATCTTGAAGCTTTCTTT,CASSVDLEAFF
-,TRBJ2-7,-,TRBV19,TGTGCCAGTACTCCCCAGCCGGGACTCCTTTACGAGCAGTACTTC,CASTPQPGLLYEQYF
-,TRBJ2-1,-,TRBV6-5,TGTGCCAGCAGTTACTTGCAGGGGCGACGCAATGAGCAGTTCTTC,CASSYLQGRRNEQFF
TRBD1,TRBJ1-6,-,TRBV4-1,TGCGCCAGCAGCCAAACGGGACAGGGACCGCGGAATTCACCCCTCCACTTT,CASSQTGQGPRNSPLHF
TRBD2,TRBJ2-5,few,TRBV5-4,TGTGCCAGCAGCACAACTAGCGGGGGTGAGACCCAGTACTTC,CASSTTSGGETQYF
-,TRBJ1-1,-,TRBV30,TGTGCCTGGAATCGGGGTGCGGGGGAGGCTTTCTTT,CAWNRGAGEAFF
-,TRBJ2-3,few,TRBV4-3,TGCGCCAGCAGCCTGACTAGGGGCCCAGATACGCAGTATTTT,CASSLTRGPDTQYF
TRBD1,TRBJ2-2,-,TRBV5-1,TGCGCCAGCAGCTCAGGAGGACAGGGGTGGACCGGGGAGCTGTTTTTT,CASSSGGQGWTGELFF
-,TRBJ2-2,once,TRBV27,TGTGCCAGCAGTTTGGCACAGCCCCCCGGGGAGCTGTTTTTT,CASSLAQPPGELFF
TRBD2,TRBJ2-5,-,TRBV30,TGTGCCTGGAGTGGGGCTAGCGGGATCAAAGAGACCCAGTACTTC,CAWSGASGIKETQYF
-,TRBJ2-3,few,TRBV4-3,TGCGCCAGCAGCCAAGAAGGGCCTAGCGACGCAGATACGCAGTATTTT,CASSQEGPSDADTQYF
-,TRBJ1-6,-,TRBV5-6,TGTGCCAGCAGCTTGGGGTCCTCCCTACTCTATAATTCACCCCTCCACTTT,CASSLGSSLLYNSPLHF
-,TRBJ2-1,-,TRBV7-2,TGTGCCAGCAGCACGGGGGGCCGGTCCTACAATGAGCAGTTCTTC,CASSTGGRSYNEQFF
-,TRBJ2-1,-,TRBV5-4,TGTGCCAGCAGCCCCGACAGGTTCTACAATGAGCAGTTCTTC,CASSPDRFYNEQFF
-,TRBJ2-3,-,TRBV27,TGTGCCAGCAGTTTATTCCGGGGTTACACAGATACGCAGTATTTT,CASSLFRGYTDTQYF
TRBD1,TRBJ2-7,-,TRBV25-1,TGTGCCAGCAGTGGGTTACAGGGGGCGTACGAGCAGTACTTC,CASSGLQGAYEQYF
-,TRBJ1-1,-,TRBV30,TGTGCGTGTTCTTCGGGGGTCCCTGAAGCTTTCTTT,CACSSGVPEAFF
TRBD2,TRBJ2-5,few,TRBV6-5,TGTGCCAGCAGTTTAGCGGGGGGGAGTTACCAAGAGACCCAGTACTTC,CASSLAGGSYQETQYF
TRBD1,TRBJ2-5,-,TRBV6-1,TGTGCCAGCAGTTGGACAGGCCAAGAGACCCAGTACTTC,CASSWTGQETQYF
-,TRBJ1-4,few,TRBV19,TGTGCCAGTAGCATTTCTGCGGTTATTCGGGAAAAACTGTTTTTT,CASSISAVIREKLFF
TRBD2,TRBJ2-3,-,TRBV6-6,TGTGCCAGCAGTACCCGACTAGCGGGCACAGATACGCAGTATTTT,CASSTRLAGTDTQYF
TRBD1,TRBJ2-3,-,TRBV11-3,TGTGCCAGCAGCCCTCGACAGGGGGCCACAGATACGCAGTATTTT,CASSPRQGATDTQYF
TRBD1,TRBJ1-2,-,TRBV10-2,TGCGCCAGCAGTGCTGGGACAGGGAAAAGCGGCTACACCTTC,CASSAGTGKSGYTF
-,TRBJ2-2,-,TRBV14,TGTGCCAGCAGCCAAGATTCTCACAGAGCCGGGGAGCTGTTTTTT,CASSQDSHRAGELFF
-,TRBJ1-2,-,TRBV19,TGTGCCAGTAGCCCCAACAGTTACTATGGCTACACCTTC,CASSPNSYYGYTF
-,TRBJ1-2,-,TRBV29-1,TGCAGCGCGGGGGAAGGGCGTCGTGGCTACACCTTC,CSAGEGRRGYTF
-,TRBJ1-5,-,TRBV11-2,TGTGCCAGCAGTATGAGCAATCAGCCCCAGCATTTT,CASSMSNQPQHF
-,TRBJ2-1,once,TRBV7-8,TGTGCCAGCAGCTTACCCTTCTCCTACAATGAGCAGTTCTTC,CASSLPFSYNEQFF
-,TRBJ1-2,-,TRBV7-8,TGTGCCAGCAGCTTAGAGGAAGGGAGGAATGGCTACACCTTC,CASSLEEGRNGYTF
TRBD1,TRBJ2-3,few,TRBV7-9,TGTGCCAGCAGCATAGGACAGGGCAGCACAGATACGCAGTATTTT,CASSIGQGSTDTQYF
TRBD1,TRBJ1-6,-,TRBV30,TGTGCCTGGAGTCCCACCTGGGACAGGGCGCACTCCTATAATTCACCCCTCCACTTT,CAWSPTWDRAHSYNSPLHF
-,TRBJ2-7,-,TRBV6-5,TGTGCCAGCAGTCGACAGTACTCCTACGAGCAGTACTTC,CASSRQYSYEQYF
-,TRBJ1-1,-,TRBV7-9,TGTGCCAGCACCAGACTCGGGTGGACTGAAGCTTTCTTT,CASTRLGWTEAFF
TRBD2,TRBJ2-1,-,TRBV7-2,TGTGCCAGCAGCTTTCGACTAGCGGGGGACTCCTACAATGAGCAGTTCTTC,CASSFRLAGDSYNEQFF
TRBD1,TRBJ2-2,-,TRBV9,TGTGCCAGCAGCCCCGGACAGGGGGCTATCGGGGAGCTGTTTTTT,CASSPGQGAIGELFF
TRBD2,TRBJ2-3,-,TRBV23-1,TGCGCCAGCAGATCCCCCCGGACGGGACTAGCGGGGGACACAGATACGCAGTATTTT,CASRSPRTGLAGDTDTQYF
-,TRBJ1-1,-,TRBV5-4,TGTGCCAGCAGCTTAAGTTCCGCGTTGAACACTGAAGCTTTCTTT,CASSLSSALNTEAFF
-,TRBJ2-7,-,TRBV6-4,TGTGCCAGCAGTGTTCAACCAGGGAGGTACGAGCAGTACTTC,CASSVQPGRYEQYF
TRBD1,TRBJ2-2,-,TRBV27,TGTGCCAGCAGTTGGACAGGGGGCGACGGGGAGCTGTTTTTT,CASSWTGGDGELFF
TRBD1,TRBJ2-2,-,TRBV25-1,TGTGCCAGCAGGTTGGGGACAGACACCGGGGAGCTGTTTTTT,CASRLGTDTGELFF
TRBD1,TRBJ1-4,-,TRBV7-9,TGTGCCAGCAGACTAAGGACAGGGGAAAAACTGTTTTTT,CASRLRTGEKLFF
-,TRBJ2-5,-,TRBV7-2,TGTGCCAGCAGCGCCGACTCATCCTTCGCGGCGACCCAGTACTTC,CASSADSSFAATQYF
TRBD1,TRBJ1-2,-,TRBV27,TGTGCCAGCAGTTTACTGTCGGACAGGGGGCGAGGCTACACCTTC,CASSLLSDRGRGYTF
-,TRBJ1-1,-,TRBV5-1,TGCGCCAGCAGCTTGGTAACGACAAACGAAGCTTTCTTT,CASSLVTTNEAFF
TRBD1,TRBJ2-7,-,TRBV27,TGTGCCAGCAGTTTCGGACAGGGTGGCTACGAGCAGTACTTC,CASSFGQGGYEQYF
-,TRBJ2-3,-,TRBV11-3,TGTGCCAGCAGCGACAATACAGATACGCAGTATTTT,CASSDNTDTQYF
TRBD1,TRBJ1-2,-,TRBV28,TGTGCCAGCAGTTTCGGACAGGGGTTGAGCTACACCTTC,CASSFGQGLSYTF
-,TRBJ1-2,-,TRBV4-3,TGCGCCAGCAGCCTCGATTCAAGTGGCGGGGGCGTGGGCTACACCTTC,CASSLDSSGGGVGYTF
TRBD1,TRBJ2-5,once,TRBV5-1,TGCGCCAGCAGCAAGAGACAGGGCCAAGAGACCCAGTACTTC,CASSKRQGQETQYF
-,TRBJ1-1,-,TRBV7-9,TGTGCCAGCAGCCCTTGGGCCTTCTACGGGAACACTGAAGCTTTCTTT,CASSPWAFYGNTEAFF
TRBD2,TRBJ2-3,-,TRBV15,TGTGCCACCGGACTCGGGGGGGATGCAGATACGCAGTATTTT,CATGLGGDADTQYF